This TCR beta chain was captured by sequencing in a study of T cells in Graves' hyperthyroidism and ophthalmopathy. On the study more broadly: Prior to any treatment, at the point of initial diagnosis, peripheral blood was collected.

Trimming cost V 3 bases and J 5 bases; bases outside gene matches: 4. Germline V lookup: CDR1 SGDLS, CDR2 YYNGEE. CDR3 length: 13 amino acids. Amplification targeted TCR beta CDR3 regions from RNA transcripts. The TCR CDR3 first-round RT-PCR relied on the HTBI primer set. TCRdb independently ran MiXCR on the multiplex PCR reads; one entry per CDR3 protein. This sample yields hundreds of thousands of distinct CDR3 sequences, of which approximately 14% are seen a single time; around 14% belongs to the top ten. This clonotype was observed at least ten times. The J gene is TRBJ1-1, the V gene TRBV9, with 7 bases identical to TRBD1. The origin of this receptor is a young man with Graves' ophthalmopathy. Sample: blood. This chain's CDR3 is CASSATGQTEAFF. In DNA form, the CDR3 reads TGTGCCAGCAGCGCGACAGGGCAAACTGAAGCTTTCTTT.